Listed below are T cell receptor beta chains from one sample, sequenced in a study of CD8+ T cells in alopecia areata. Assay used: immunoSEQ multiplex PCR; TCRdb lists only in-frame clones, some missing. Of roughly 110,000 clones in the sample, 84% were seen once. Material: CD8+ T cells sorted from blood, obtained at week 24, from a patient treated with tofacitinib. These receptors were taken from a human donor with alopecia areata. Each CDR3 is given with its conserved first and last residue. D genes are given only for firm matches. Clone sizes are given selectively: once, few, many, or a class where the clone is expanded.

v_gene	j_gene	abundance	d_gene	CDR3aa	CDR3nt
TRBV29-1	TRBJ1-1	-	-	CSVASRVSEAFF	TGCAGCGTTGCCAGTCGGGTTTCTGAAGCTTTCTTT
TRBV19	TRBJ2-7	-	TRBD1	CASSFSGTGAYEQYF	TGTGCCAGTAGTTTTTCCGGGACAGGGGCCTACGAGCAGTACTTC
TRBV7-6	TRBJ1-6	-	-	CASSKFGNSPLHF	TGTGCCAGCAGCAAATTCGGGAATTCACCCCTCCACTTT
TRBV10-3	TRBJ2-3	-	-	CAIGHSPQYF	TGTGCCATCGGGCACTCTCCGCAGTATTTT
TRBV4-3	TRBJ1-3	-	-	CASSQDSLSGNTIYF	TGCGCCAGCAGCCAAGACAGCCTCTCTGGAAACACCATATATTTT
TRBV28	TRBJ1-3	-	-	CASSLISARGNTIYF	TGTGCCAGCAGTTTAATATCGGCCCGTGGAAACACCATATATTTT
TRBV27	TRBJ2-7	-	-	CASSWIGQPNVLGYEQYF	TGTGCCAGCAGTTGGATAGGACAGCCGAACGTTTTAGGATACGAGCAGTACTTC
TRBV4-3	TRBJ1-2	once	-	CASSLSLASGYTF	TGCGCCAGCAGCCTCTCCCTCGCGAGTGGCTACACCTTC
TRBV7-9	TRBJ2-1	-	TRBD2	CASRLAGGAYNEQFF	TGTGCCAGCAGACTAGCGGGGGGCGCCTACAATGAGCAGTTCTTC
TRBV7-8	TRBJ1-2	-	-	CASTSPGAGAGGYTF	TGTGCCAGCACCTCACCTGGGGCCGGCGCGGGTGGCTACACCTTC
TRBV10-3	TRBJ2-1	-	-	CAISGEGNNEQFF	TGTGCCATCAGTGGGGAAGGGAACAATGAGCAGTTCTTC
TRBV7-9	TRBJ2-1	-	-	CASSSGEKGPYNEQFF	TGTGCCAGCAGCTCGGGGGAAAAGGGCCCGTACAATGAGCAGTTCTTC
TRBV4-1	TRBJ1-6	few	-	CASSQEGVNSPLHF	TGCGCCAGCAGCCAAGAGGGGGTGAATTCACCCCTCCACTTT
TRBV29-1	TRBJ1-1	-	-	CSVEMNTEAFF	TGCAGCGTTGAAATGAACACTGAAGCTTTCTTT
TRBV27	TRBJ2-2	-	TRBD1	CASSSDRDRVRTFAGELFF	TGTGCCAGCAGTTCGGACAGGGACAGGGTTCGAACTTTTGCCGGGGAGCTGTTTTTT
TRBV11-2	TRBJ2-1	-	TRBD2	CASSLEPTGVAGYNEQFF	TGTGCCAGCAGCTTAGAGCCCACGGGAGTAGCGGGGTACAATGAGCAGTTCTTC
TRBV9	TRBJ1-5	-	-	CASSVAWGDQPQHF	TGTGCCAGCAGCGTAGCTTGGGGGGATCAGCCCCAGCATTTT
TRBV7-9	TRBJ2-1	-	-	CASSLAGEGEVGDEQFF	TGTGCCAGCAGCTTGGCTGGAGAGGGCGAGGTAGGGGATGAGCAGTTCTTC
TRBV7-8	TRBJ2-3	-	TRBD1	CASSRDRGPTDTQYF	TGTGCCAGCAGCCGAGACAGGGGGCCGACGGATACGCAGTATTTT
TRBV5-6	TRBJ2-3	-	TRBD1	CASSSTGTDTQYF	TGTGCCAGCAGCTCGACAGGGACAGATACGCAGTATTTT
TRBV29-1	TRBJ2-2	few	-	CSVGRTGELFF	TGCAGCGTTGGCCGTACCGGGGAGCTGTTTTTT
TRBV7-9	TRBJ2-7	-	TRBD1	CASSFPGQGTYEQYF	TGTGCCAGCAGCTTTCCGGGACAGGGAACGTACGAGCAGTACTTC
TRBV19	TRBJ1-1	-	-	CASSMWQGTEAFF	TGTGCCAGTAGTATGTGGCAGGGCACTGAAGCTTTCTTT
TRBV5-1	TRBJ2-5	once	-	CASSLGSGTQYF	TGCGCCAGCAGCTTGGGGTCAGGGACCCAGTACTTC
TRBV30	TRBJ2-3	-	TRBD2	CAWSVAGVDTQYF	TGTGCCTGGAGTGTAGCGGGGGTAGATACGCAGTATTTT
TRBV6-1	TRBJ2-4	-	-	CASTTYTLTNIQYF	TGTGCCAGCACCACGTACACCCTCACAAACATTCAGTACTTC
TRBV12-5	TRBJ2-7	-	-	CASGPDGGLNREQYF	TGTGCTAGTGGTCCGGACGGTGGTTTAAACCGCGAGCAGTACTTC
TRBV9	TRBJ2-1	once	-	CASSVVSPNEQFF	TGTGCCAGCAGCGTCGTCTCCCCCAATGAGCAGTTCTTC
TRBV4-1	TRBJ1-5	-	-	CASSQALHQPQHF	TGCGCCAGCAGCCAAGCCCTTCATCAGCCCCAGCATTTT
TRBV13	TRBJ2-7	-	-	CASGAATDYKQYF	TGTGCCAGCGGGGCTGCTACCGACTATAAGCAGTACTTC
TRBV7-3	TRBJ2-2	once	-	CASSLTARPNTGELFF	TGTGCCAGCAGCTTAACGGCTCGACCGAACACCGGGGAGCTGTTTTTT
TRBV27	TRBJ2-7	-	-	CASSLWGKLYEQYF	TGTGCCAGCAGTTTATGGGGCAAACTCTACGAGCAGTACTTC
TRBV4-1	TRBJ2-7	-	-	CASSPISSGEQYF	TGCGCCAGCAGCCCAATATCCTCTGGTGAGCAGTACTTC
TRBV29-1	TRBJ2-7	once	-	CSVEEGGSSSYEQYF	TGCAGCGTTGAAGAGGGAGGTTCCAGCTCCTACGAGCAGTACTTC
TRBV6-1	TRBJ2-7	-	-	CASSSTGLHEQYF	TGTGCCAGCAGTTCGACAGGACTACACGAGCAGTACTTC
TRBV13	TRBJ2-1	-	TRBD2	CASRSTSRSSYNEQFF	TGTGCCAGCCGATCGACTAGCAGATCCTCCTACAATGAGCAGTTCTTC
TRBV6-1	TRBJ2-2	-	TRBD2	CASREYSGLNTGELFF	TGTGCCAGCAGGGAATATAGCGGGTTGAACACCGGGGAGCTGTTTTTT
TRBV7-8	TRBJ2-1	few	TRBD2	CASSLGTSGGDSYNEQFF	TGTGCCAGCAGCTTGGGGACTAGCGGGGGTGACTCCTACAATGAGCAGTTCTTC
TRBV4-1	TRBJ2-7	-	-	CASSQDPGEQYF	TGCGCCAGCAGCCAAGATCCGGGGGAGCAGTACTTC
TRBV2	TRBJ2-2	-	-	CASSVETASTGELFF	TGTGCCAGCAGTGTAGAGACAGCTAGCACCGGGGAGCTGTTTTTT
TRBV6-4	TRBJ2-3	medium-sized	TRBD2	CASSRLAGDTDTQYF	TGTGCCAGCTCGAGGCTAGCGGGGGACACAGATACGCAGTATTTT
TRBV29-1	TRBJ1-2	-	-	CKVFGGEGYGYTF	TGCAAAGTTTTTGGAGGGGAGGGGTATGGCTACACCTTC
TRBV7-8	TRBJ2-2	-	-	CASSAQLADATGELFF	TGTGCCAGCAGCGCGCAACTGGCGGATGCCACCGGGGAGCTGTTTTTT
TRBV9	TRBJ2-3	-	TRBD2	CASSGLADTQYF	TGTGCCAGCAGCGGACTAGCGGATACGCAGTATTTT
TRBV4-1	TRBJ2-1	few	-	CASSQDGTGAYNEQFF	TGCGCCAGCAGCCAAGATGGGACGGGGGCCTACAATGAGCAGTTCTTC
TRBV7-9	TRBJ2-3	-	-	CASSLDTQYF	TGTGCCAGCAGCTTAGATACGCAGTATTTT
TRBV27	TRBJ2-7	once	TRBD1	CASSFYPGQGFSYEQYF	TGTGCCAGCAGTTTCTACCCCGGACAGGGGTTTTCCTACGAGCAGTACTTC
TRBV7-2	TRBJ2-2	-	TRBD1	CASSFLSRGQAGELFF	TGTGCCAGCAGCTTCTTGTCGAGGGGGCAGGCCGGGGAGCTGTTTTTT
TRBV6-5	TRBJ2-1	-	-	CASSYGAGASNEQFF	TGTGCCAGCAGTTACGGGGCGGGGGCTTCCAATGAGCAGTTCTTC
TRBV5-6	TRBJ1-2	once	-	CASSLGQPYYGYTF	TGTGCCAGCAGCCTAGGACAGCCCTACTATGGCTACACCTTC
TRBV10-3	TRBJ2-1	-	-	CAISERGSYNEQFF	TGTGCCATCAGTGAGCGGGGGAGCTACAATGAGCAGTTCTTC
TRBV7-9	TRBJ2-1	few	TRBD2	CASSTSGGSYNEQFF	TGTGCCAGCAGCACTAGCGGGGGCTCCTACAATGAGCAGTTCTTC
TRBV7-2	TRBJ2-7	-	-	CASSLGHLIYEQYF	TGTGCCAGCAGCTTAGGACACCTGATCTACGAGCAGTACTTC
TRBV2	TRBJ2-1	-	TRBD1	CARLGQGKGNEQFF	TGTGCCAGATTGGGACAGGGAAAAGGCAATGAGCAGTTCTTC
TRBV4-3	TRBJ2-5	-	-	CASSQDRGPETQYF	TGCGCCAGCAGCCAAGATCGGGGGCCGGAGACCCAGTACTTC
TRBV7-9	TRBJ2-3	-	-	CASNYLDTQYF	TGTGCCAGCAACTACTTAGATACGCAGTATTTT
TRBV29-1	TRBJ2-5	-	TRBD2	CSVDAGVQETQYF	TGCAGCGTTGACGCGGGGGTCCAAGAGACCCAGTACTTC
TRBV4-1	TRBJ2-5	-	-	CASSQSGTVEETQYF	TGCGCCAGCAGCCAGTCCGGGACTGTCGAAGAGACCCAGTACTTC